This T cell receptor (beta chain) was retrieved from a study of early T cells in non-severe SARS-CoV-2 infection. Study-level background: Alpha and beta chains were unpaired, from unsorted whole-blood bulk RNA.

Each single cDNA molecule received a unique molecular identifier. One entry per CDR3 protein results from TCRdb running MiXCR on the 5' RACE reads. In the table there are approximately 44,000 distinct CDR3 sequences, 10% to 15% of which are singletons. Findings of the study overall: Matching against VDJdb likely underestimated virus-specific expansions, favoring anti-spike CD8.

As to this clonotype: Its antigen remains unidentified.

The receptor's source is an adult who was a healthcare worker with PCR-confirmed SARS-CoV-2 infection or an uninfected control (not recorded which). Material for sequencing was whole blood.

CDR3 sequence: CASSQVGKGVHEQYF. In DNA form, the CDR3 reads TGTGCCAGCAGCCAAGTGGGAAAGGGGGTCCACGAGCAGTACTTC. The chain joins TRBV3-1 to TRBJ2-7; TRBD1 is a possible D gene (6 bases). V lost 1 base and J 5 bases, leaving 15 bases between the germline ends. There are 15 residues in the CDR3. The germline gives CDR1 LGHDT, CDR2 YNNKEL (reference sequence).